The 12 T cell receptor beta chains below all came from one sample that was sequenced in a study of blood T cell repertoires in COVID-19. Clones were sequenced by immunoSEQ multiplex PCR, and TCRdb holds only the in-frame ones, with some missing. The sample holds under 50,000 clones, 85% to 95% seen once. The sequenced sample consisted of peripheral blood. All receptors derive from a man in his sixties with COVID-19, enrolled during active disease.

V and J are TRBV7-9 and TRBJ1-3; unclear D gene. Germline-derived CDR1 and CDR2 are SEHNR and FQNEAQ (reference sequence). This CDR3 region has 17 residues. V lost 5 bases and J 0 bases, leaving 17 bases between the germline ends. The CDR3 DNA follows: TGTGCCAGCAGCCCTCTCTTAGGAGCAGTCTCTGGAAACACCATATATTTT. Translated: CASSPLLGAVSGNTIYF.

This chain uses TRBV2 with TRBJ2-1; D remains unclear. CDR3 length equals 13 residues. Trimming cost V 7 bases and J 5 bases, with 12 bases left between them. Germline-derived CDR1 and CDR2 are SNHLY and FYNNEI. The CDR3 is CASKFYPNNEQFF. The CDR3, as DNA: TGTGCCAGCAAGTTCTACCCCAACAATGAGCAGTTCTTC.

The rearrangement joins TRBV6-6 to TRBJ2-2; TRBD2 is a possible D gene (5 bases). V lost 7 bases, J lost 2 bases, and 32 bases lay in between. The V gene's germline CDR1 is MNHNY and CDR2 SVGAGI (reference sequence). The length of the CDR3 is 21 residues. The CDR3 sequence is CASNRHGRRHTQNLNTGELFF. In DNA, the CDR3 is TGTGCCAGCAATCGCCATGGCAGGAGGCATACTCAAAACCTAAACACCGGGGAGCTGTTTTTT.

The J gene is TRBJ2-3, the V gene TRBV10-1; 15 bases agree with TRBD2. This CDR3 is 15 amino acids long. Germline lookup yields CDR1 WNHNN and CDR2 SYGVQD (reference sequence). The V gene end was trimmed by 6 bases and the J gene end by 10 bases; junction bases not matched to a gene: 8. The DNA of the CDR3 is TGCGCCAGCAGCCCCGGACTAGCGGGGGGGCAGGCGCAGTATTTT. Encoded protein: CASSPGLAGGQAQYF.

The chain joins TRBV6-1 to TRBJ2-3; a weak D match, TRBD2 (5 bases). V was shortened by 1 base and J by 3 bases, with 8 bases between the two germline ends. CDR1 and CDR2 from the germline V gene are MNHNS and SASEGT. The CDR3 has 14 amino acids. The CDR3 nucleotides read TGTGCCAGCAGTGAAGGGGGAGAGACAGATACGCAGTATTTT. Its protein product is CASSEGGETDTQYF.

The CDR3 protein is CASSLLASGSTDTQYF. The DNA of the CDR3 is TGTGCCAGCAGCCTCCTGGCTAGCGGGAGCACAGATACGCAGTATTTT. The V and J genes are TRBV11-2 and TRBJ2-3, with TRBD2 matching over 8 bases. Germline CDR1 SGHAT, CDR2 FQNNGV. The trim removed 5 bases at V and 0 bases at J, leaving 7 bases unmatched. This CDR3 is 16 amino acids long.

Only one count was recorded for this clone. The chain joins TRBV19 to TRBJ1-3; unclear D gene. Trimming stripped 5 bases from V and 0 bases from J, with 8 bases between. The CDR3 covers 14 residues. Germline CDR1 reads LNHDA; CDR2 reads SQIVND (reference sequence). DNA for the CDR3: TGTGCCAGTAGTTCAAAGAGCTCTGGAAACACCATATATTTT. Its translation: CASSSKSSGNTIYF. The full variable domain, completed using reference TRBV19 and TRBJ1-3, is DGGITQSPKYLFRKEGQNVTLSCEQNLNHDAMYWYRQDPGQGLRLIYYSQIVNDFQKGDIAEGYSVSREKKESFPLTVTSAQKNPTAFYLCASSSKSSGNTIYFGEGSWLTVV.

The V call is TRBV7-3, the J call TRBJ2-7, with 9 nucleotides matching TRBD1. Unmatched junction bases numbered 3, after V lost 5 bases and J lost 4 bases. The CDR3 contains 13 residues. CDR1 SGHTA and CDR2 FQGTGA come from the germline V gene. The CDR3 sequence: CASSTDRGYEQYF. The CDR3 bases are TGTGCCAGCAGCACAGACAGGGGGTACGAGCAGTACTTC. Full variable domain (missing parts from reference TRBV7-3 and TRBJ2-7): GAGVSQTPSNKVTEKGKYVELRCDPISGHTALYWYRQSLGQGPEFLIYFQGTGAADDSGLPNDRFFAVRPEGSVSTLKIQRTERGDSAVYLCASSTDRGYEQYFGPGTRLTVT.

This clone was seen once. J is TRBJ1-2 and V is TRBV11-2; D remains ambiguous. The CDR3 has 14 amino acids. Trimming cost V 3 bases and J 7 bases, with 15 bases left between them. CDR1 SGHAT and CDR2 FQNNGV come from the germline V gene. The CDR3: CASSFDPRLGGYTF. The CDR3 DNA is TGTGCCAGCAGCTTCGATCCCAGGCTTGGTGGCTACACCTTC.

The rearrangement joins TRBV27 to TRBJ2-1; D remains unclear. V gave up 0 bases and J gave up 6 bases, with 6 bases separating them. This CDR3 is 13 amino acids long. Germline CDR1 MNHEY, CDR2 SMNVEV (reference sequence). This CDR3 is CASSLSSVNEQFF. DNA of the CDR3: TGTGCCAGCAGTTTATCTTCAGTCAATGAGCAGTTCTTC.

This chain joins TRBV6-5 and TRBJ1-5; D is ambiguous. V lost 5 bases, J lost 2 bases, and 7 bases lay in between. This CDR3 has 13 amino acids. Germline CDR1 reads MNHEY; CDR2 reads SVGAGI. The CDR3 coding sequence is TGTGCCAGCAGTCCTATAGGCAATCAGCCCCAGCATTTT. Translation gives CASSPIGNQPQHF.

The chain couples TRBV7-3 to TRBJ1-1; 10 nucleotides agree with TRBD1. Germline values: CDR1 SGHTA, CDR2 FQGTGA. Trimming cost V 5 bases and J 4 bases; bases outside gene matches: 1. The CDR3 contains 13 residues. CDR3 sequence (DNA): TGTGCCAGCAGCCGGACAGGGGGCACTGAAGCTTTCTTT. This codes for CASSRTGGTEAFF.